The 10 T cell receptor beta chains listed next were all sequenced from one sample in a study of cytomegalovirus exposure and HLA in healthy donors. The PCR used 60 Vbeta and 13 Jbeta primers. Method: immunoSEQ multiplex PCR; TCRdb's copy keeps in-frame clones and lacks some. The sample contains 100,000 to 120,000 clones, 74% of which appear only once. The sequenced sample was PBMCs. Receptors were obtained from a woman between 40 and 55 years old in good health and CMV-seropositive.

With regard to this clone: Within the sample, other DNA sequences also encode this same CDR3. This chain connects TRBV4-1 to TRBJ1-1; D unresolved. Germline CDR1 MGHRA, CDR2 YSYEKL. V lost 3 bases and J 0 bases, leaving 5 bases between the germline ends. The CDR3 covers 13 residues. The CDR3 DNA reads as TGCGCCAGCAGCCAGACACTGAACACTGAAGCTTTCTTT. It encodes CASSQTLNTEAFF.

V and J are TRBV7-3 and TRBJ1-2; 7 bases are a match to TRBD1. This CDR3 comprises 16 residues. Germline V lookup: CDR1 SGHTA, CDR2 FQGTGA. The V segment lost 0 bases and the J segment 6 bases; nucleotides outside the gene matches: 10. CDR3 in amino acids: CASSLTLARGKDGYTF. CDR3 sequence (DNA): TGTGCCAGCAGCTTAACCCTGGCCAGGGGGAAGGATGGCTACACCTTC.

The V gene is TRBV19, the J gene TRBJ2-1; the D gene is possibly TRBD1 (6 bases). With 2 bases removed from V and 6 bases from J, the gap between germline ends came to 8 bases. Per germline, CDR1 LNHDA and CDR2 SQIVND (reference sequence). The CDR3 extends over 13 amino acids. In nucleotides, the CDR3 is TGTGCCAGTAGTATAAGCAGGGGCAATGAGCAGTTCTTC. Translation: CASSISRGNEQFF.

The chain links TRBV7-9 to TRBJ2-7, with a weak D call TRBD1 (5 bases). Per germline, CDR1 SEHNR and CDR2 FQNEAQ (reference sequence). Trimming removed 1 base from V and 0 bases from J, with 10 bases in between. The length of the CDR3 is 15 residues. The CDR3 loop is CASSLGGPHSYEQYF. CDR3 nucleotides: TGTGCCAGCAGCTTAGGGGGCCCGCACTCCTACGAGCAGTACTTC.

This chain joins TRBV19 and TRBJ1-3, with D maybe TRBD1 (5 bases). V gave up 4 bases and J gave up 0 bases, with 13 bases separating them. Germline values: CDR1 LNHDA, CDR2 SQIVND (reference sequence). The CDR3 is 16 amino acids. The CDR3 coding sequence is TGTGCCAGTAGTAAAAACAGGCCCTACTCTGGAAACACCATATATTTT. This gives the protein CASSKNRPYSGNTIYF.

J is TRBJ2-1 and V is TRBV6-4, with 9 positions matching TRBD1. The ends lost 5 bases at V and 5 bases at J; junction bases unmatched: 7. Germline CDR1 is MRHNA and CDR2 is SNTAGT. This CDR3 has 15 amino acids. The CDR3, as DNA: TGTGCCAGCAGTCGACAGGGGGGCCCAAACAATGAGCAGTTCTTC. Translated: CASSRQGGPNNEQFF.

In this sample, this clone turned up a few times. The chain joins TRBV7-9 to TRBJ2-1, with D perhaps TRBD2 (6 bases). This CDR3 contains 15 residues. Germline lookup yields CDR1 SEHNR and CDR2 FQNEAQ (reference sequence). The V gene lost 1 base and the J gene lost 4 bases, with 11 bases spanning the gap. The CDR3: CASSLVAGIYNEQFF. CDR3 DNA sequence: TGTGCCAGCAGCTTAGTCGCGGGGATTTACAATGAGCAGTTCTTC.

This chain connects TRBV6-5 to TRBJ2-3, with D possibly TRBD2 on 7 matching bases. Germline-derived CDR1 and CDR2 are MNHEY and SVGAGI. V was trimmed by 6 bases and J by 8 bases, leaving 18 bases between them. The CDR3 loop spans 14 amino acids. This chain's CDR3 is CASRRGIGRGTQYF. The CDR3 bases are TGTGCCAGCAGAAGGGGGATAGGGAGGGGTACGCAGTATTTT.

The rearrangement joins TRBV6-5 to TRBJ2-5; 7 bases fit TRBD1. The CDR3 runs 16 residues. The germline CDR1 and CDR2 sequences are MNHEY and SVGAGI. V shed 2 bases and J 1 base; nucleotides not matched to a gene: 7. In DNA, the CDR3 is TGTGCCAGCAGTTACCAAGGGGGCAGGGTCCAAGAGACCCAGTACTTC. It specifies CASSYQGGRVQETQYF.

The chain links TRBV7-8 to TRBJ2-7; D is unclear. Trimming left V 1 base short and J 5 bases short, with 3 bases between. The CDR3 is 11 residues long. Germline V gene sequence: CDR1 SGHVS, CDR2 FQNEAQ. CDR3 amino acids: CASSLVDEQYF. The CDR3 bases are TGTGCCAGCAGCTTAGTCGACGAGCAGTACTTC.